The 9 T cell receptor beta chains listed next were all sequenced from one sample in a study of T cells in Graves' hyperthyroidism and ophthalmopathy. What was amplified from RNA transcripts were TCR beta CDR3 regions. TCR CDR3 regions were first amplified by RT-PCR with HTBI primers. MiXCR, run by TCRdb on the multiplex PCR reads, gives a single entry per CDR3 protein. The sample contains 300,000 to 500,000 distinct CDR3 sequences, 15% of which appear only once. The sequenced material came from blood. The receptors come from a woman aged 30 to 39 with Graves' hyperthyroidism.

This clonotype was counted a few times. V is TRBV20-1 and J is TRBJ2-2; 9 nucleotides match TRBD2. V was clipped by 4 bases and J by 4 bases; unmatched bases: 4. CDR1 is DFQATT and CDR2 is SNEGSKA in the germline V gene (reference sequence). The CDR3 has 14 residues. CDR3 nucleotide sequence: TGCAGTGCTAAGCGGGAGGCAGGCACCGGGGAGCTGTTTTTT. This gives the protein CSAKREAGTGELFF.

This clonotype was observed many times. The chain has TRBV20-1 and TRBJ2-7; D not resolved. V lost 3 bases and J lost 3, with 6 bases in between. The CDR3 is 11 amino acids. Germline lookup yields CDR1 DFQATT and CDR2 SNEGSKA (reference sequence). The chain's CDR3 is CSARTSYEQYF. The DNA of the CDR3 is TGCAGTGCTAGGACCAGCTACGAGCAGTACTTC.

The chain employs TRBV19 and TRBJ2-7; TRBD2 aligns across 10 bases. The CDR3 covers 13 residues. Germline assignment: CDR1 LNHDA and CDR2 SQIVND (reference sequence). The V gene end was trimmed by 9 bases and the J gene end by 3 bases; junction bases not matched to a gene: 5. For the CDR3, the DNA is TGTGCCAGCACAGCGGGAGGGCACTACGAGCAGTACTTC. Translated, it gives CASTAGGHYEQYF. Together with reference TRBV19 and TRBJ2-7, the CDR3 gives the full variable domain: DGGITQSPKYLFRKEGQNVTLSCEQNLNHDAMYWYRQDPGQGLRLIYYSQIVNDFQKGDIAEGYSVSREKKESFPLTVTSAQKNPTAFYLCASTAGGHYEQYFGPGTRLTVT.

This clonotype was detected only a few times. The chain couples TRBV7-3 to TRBJ1-4; the D is unclear. The CDR3 runs to 20 residues. The germline V gene has CDR1 SGHTA and CDR2 FQGTGA. Trimming shortened V by 3 bases and J by 4 bases, and 27 bases separated the two germline ends. The CDR3 loop is CASSLLDPHFSRGFNEKLFF. As DNA, the CDR3 is TGTGCCAGCAGCTTGTTGGATCCGCACTTTAGTCGCGGATTTAATGAAAAACTGTTTTTT.

This clonotype was recorded a few times. The chain links TRBV6-1 to TRBJ2-3; D may be TRBD2 (6 bases). Looked up from germline, CDR1 is MNHNS and CDR2 is SASEGT. The CDR3 has 11 residues. The V and J ends lost 8 bases and 6 bases respectively, with 9 bases between them. CDR3 loop: CASGRSDTQYF. The CDR3 DNA follows: TGTGCCAGCGGGAGGTCGGATACGCAGTATTTT.

This clonotype was seen ten or more times. This chain uses TRBV28 with TRBJ1-2; 9 bases line up with TRBD1. J was trimmed by 5 bases and V by 4 bases; bases with no gene match: 8. Germline V lookup: CDR1 MDHEN, CDR2 SYDVKM. The CDR3 loop spans 15 amino acids. In DNA form, the CDR3 reads TGTGCCAGCAGTTACCGGGACAGGGTTGTATATGGCTACACCTTC. Translation: CASSYRDRVVYGYTF.

The CDR3 loop is CASKSPGQNYNEQFF. In DNA, the CDR3 is TGTGCCAGCAAAAGTCCGGGACAGAATTACAATGAGCAGTTCTTC. The chain employs TRBV27 and TRBJ2-1, with TRBD1 matching 7 bases. The V segment lost 7 bases and the J segment 4 bases; nucleotides outside the gene matches: 10. This CDR3 has 15 residues. CDR1 is MNHEY, CDR2 SMNVEV, per germline (reference sequence).

The rearrangement uses TRBV3-1 and TRBJ2-7; D gene uncertain. This CDR3 is 13 amino acids long. Trimming removed 8 bases at V and 6 bases at J, with 17 bases between. CDR1 LGHDT and CDR2 YNNKEL come from the germline V gene (reference sequence). CDR3 protein: CASSNGRIGEQYF. The CDR3 nucleotides are TGTGCCAGCTCGAACGGCAGGATCGGCGAGCAGTACTTC.

This clonotype came up many times. The V call is TRBV7-9, the J call TRBJ2-3; the D is unclear. This CDR3 spans 14 amino acids. Germline CDR1 reads SEHNR; CDR2 reads FQNEAQ (reference sequence). V lost 2 bases to trimming and J lost 2 bases, with 8 bases between them. DNA of the CDR3: TGTGCCAGCAGCTTACGGCAGAACACAGATACGCAGTATTTT. This translates into CASSLRQNTDTQYF.